Following are 3 T cell receptor beta chains from one sample sequenced in a study of cytomegalovirus exposure and HLA in healthy donors. The data were produced by immunoSEQ multiplex PCR, yet TCRdb's version contains in-frame clones alone and is incomplete. The sample consists of around 200,000 clones, 85% to 90% of them appearing once. Sequenced sample: PBMCs. The receptors stem from a woman aged 18 to 35 in good health and CMV-seronegative.

The chain links TRBV5-1 to TRBJ2-2; weak D call: TRBD2 (5 bases). V dropped 1 base and J dropped 6 bases, with 10 bases sitting between them. The CDR3 sequence is 14 residues long. The germline V gene has CDR1 SGHRS and CDR2 YFSETQ. The CDR3: CASSLLQEAGELFF. The DNA of the CDR3 is TGCGCCAGCAGCTTGCTCCAGGAGGCCGGGGAGCTGTTTTTT.

This chain connects TRBV4-2 to TRBJ2-1; 9 bases fit TRBD2. This CDR3 is built from 17 residues. Germline-derived CDR1 and CDR2 are LGHNA and YNFKEQ. V lost 3 bases, J lost 2 bases, and 8 bases stayed unmatched. In nucleotides, the CDR3 is TGTGCCAGCAGCCATGAACATAGCGGGAGCCCCTACAATGAGCAGTTCTTC. Translation: CASSHEHSGSPYNEQFF.

The V and J genes are TRBV11-2 and TRBJ2-5, with TRBD2 as a possible D gene (6 bases). Trimming stripped 5 bases from V and 5 bases from J, with 27 bases between. Germline V gene lookup returns CDR1 SGHAT and CDR2 FQNNGV. The CDR3 runs 18 residues. DNA for the CDR3: TGTGCCAGCAGCCGGACGCCCACGGGGGTTCTGAGGGAGGAGACCCAGTACTTC. Translated: CASSRTPTGVLREETQYF.